Shown below are 15 T cell receptor beta chains from a single sample sequenced in a study of Ad26.COV2.S vaccination and SARS-CoV-2 variants. The treatment here: some 20 received Ad26.COV2.S at low or high dose, single or two shots; about 5 received placebo; per-sample allocation not given. Samples were taken on day 63 after the first vaccine or placebo injection. The data were produced by immunoSEQ multiplex PCR, yet TCRdb's version contains in-frame clones alone and is incomplete. The top ten clones hold 1.5% to 2% of a sample with almost 400,000 clones, 89% of them seen once. The sequenced sample was peripheral blood, obtained in a trial of Ad26.COV2.S vaccine versus placebo. The receptor set was obtained from a person aged 18-60 years who received the Ad26.COV2.S COVID-19 vaccine or a placebo.

The rearrangement uses TRBV6-5 and TRBJ2-2; 7 bases are a match to TRBD2. Losses at the gene ends were 5 bases for V and 5 bases for J; bases not matched to a gene: 5. This CDR3 is 14 amino acids long. CDR1 MNHEY and CDR2 SVGAGI come from the germline V gene. CDR3 nucleotides: TGTGCCAGCAGTAATACCGGGGGGACCGGGGAGCTGTTTTTT. Translating it yields CASSNTGGTGELFF.

The chain is built from TRBV7-8 and TRBJ2-1, with TRBD1 matching over 7 bases. Losses at the gene ends were 5 bases for V and 0 bases for J; bases not matched to a gene: 4. CDR1 and CDR2 from the germline V gene are SGHVS and FQNEAQ. The CDR3 consists of 15 residues. CDR3 protein: CASSLGGLSYNEQFF. The CDR3 DNA reads as TGTGCCAGCAGCCTAGGGGGCCTCTCCTACAATGAGCAGTTCTTC.

Of note for this clone: One end of the junction does not line up with germline, which may come from a read error. The chain carries TRBV6-6 and TRBJ2-7; 8 bases agree with TRBD2. Germline V gives CDR1 MNHNY, CDR2 SVGAGI (reference sequence). The CDR3 has 15 residues. For the CDR3, the DNA is TGTGCCAGCAGTTACGTACTAGCGGAGACCTACGAGCAGCACTTC. It is translated as CASSYVLAETYEQHF.

In this sample, this clone turned up a few times. V and J are TRBV7-2 and TRBJ2-7; 9 bases agree with TRBD2. The CDR3 covers 16 residues. From germline, CDR1 is SGHTA and CDR2 FQGNSA. The V and J ends lost 1 base and 9 bases, in that order; junction bases with no gene match: 13. The CDR3 loop is CASSLVLGGSGRRQYF. DNA for the CDR3: TGTGCCAGCAGCTTAGTACTCGGCGGTAGCGGGAGAAGGCAGTACTTC.

The rearrangement joins TRBV13 to TRBJ2-5; D may be TRBD2 (5 bases). The V end was cut by 4 bases, the J end by 5 bases, with 20 bases between. From germline, CDR1 is PRHDT and CDR2 FYEKMQ (reference sequence). CDR3 length equals 16 residues. The CDR3 region is CASSWRRTGLRETQYF. CDR3 in DNA: TGTGCCAGCAGCTGGCGACGTACGGGGTTGAGGGAGACCCAGTACTTC.

V is TRBV6-5 and J is TRBJ1-6; D not resolved. Germline CDR1 is MNHEY and CDR2 is SVGAGI. Trimming cost V 0 bases and J 7 bases, with 10 bases left between them. The CDR3 is 15 residues long. The CDR3 nucleotides are TGTGCCAGCAGTTACTCCCTCCTAGGGAATTCACCCCTCCACTTT. It translates to CASSYSLLGNSPLHF.

V and J are TRBV19 and TRBJ2-1; possible D gene TRBD2, 5 bases. The V and J ends lost 7 bases and 3 bases respectively, with 16 bases between them. Germline lookup yields CDR1 LNHDA and CDR2 SQIVND (reference sequence). The CDR3 is 15 residues long. CDR3 nucleotide sequence: TGTGCCAGTACCCAGAGAGTAGGGAGCTACAATGAGCAGTTCTTC. Translated: CASTQRVGSYNEQFF.

The chain couples TRBV29-1 to TRBJ1-3; possible D gene TRBD1, 6 bases. CDR1 and CDR2 from the germline V gene are SQVTM and ANQGSEA. The CDR3 totals 14 residues. V was clipped by 5 bases and J by 2 bases, with 13 bases between them. The CDR3 is CSVPPGGPGNTIYF. The CDR3 nucleotides read TGCAGCGTTCCCCCTGGGGGGCCTGGAAACACCATATATTTT. The full variable domain, with the rest looked up from reference TRBV29-1 and TRBJ1-3, is SAVISQKPSRDICQRGTSLTIQCQVDSQVTMMFWYRQQPGQSLTLIATANQGSEATYESGFVIDKFPISRPNLTFSTLTVSNMSPEDSSIYLCSVPPGGPGNTIYFGEGSWLTVV.

The chain combines TRBV19 with TRBJ2-7, with TRBD1 matching 8 bases. V lost 6 bases, J lost 6 bases, and 7 bases stayed unmatched. CDR3 size: 13 residues. The germline V gene encodes CDR1 LNHDA and CDR2 SQIVND (reference sequence). CDR3 sequence: CASRAGTGGEQYF. CDR3 nucleotide sequence: TGTGCCAGTAGGGCGGGGACAGGAGGCGAGCAGTACTTC. Drawing the rest from reference TRBV19 and TRBJ2-7, the complete variable domain is DGGITQSPKYLFRKEGQNVTLSCEQNLNHDAMYWYRQDPGQGLRLIYYSQIVNDFQKGDIAEGYSVSREKKESFPLTVTSAQKNPTAFYLCASRAGTGGEQYFGPGTRLTVT.

In DNA, the CDR3 is TGTGCCAGCAGTTATGGGACGGAGGAAGAGACCCAGTACTTC. Its translation: CASSYGTEEETQYF. The rearrangement joins TRBV6-2 or TRBV6-3 to TRBJ2-5; D tentatively fits TRBD1 or TRBD2 (5 bases each). Germline-derived CDR1 and CDR2 are MNHEY and SVGEGT. The CDR3 has 14 residues. V lost 3 bases to trimming and J lost 3 bases, with 11 bases between them.

The chain links TRBV13 to TRBJ2-1; TRBD2 matches at 9 bases. The germline gives CDR1 PRHDT, CDR2 FYEKMQ (reference sequence). There are 14 residues in the CDR3. The trim removed 2 bases at V and 8 bases at J, leaving 4 bases unmatched. As DNA, the CDR3 is TGTGCCAGCAGCTTAATTAGCGGGAGCTATGAGCAGTTCTTC. It specifies CASSLISGSYEQFF.

The chain combines TRBV7-2 with TRBJ2-7, with 9 bases aligning to TRBD2. This CDR3 has 15 residues. Germline CDR1 SGHTA, CDR2 FQGNSA. The V segment lost 1 base and the J segment 2 bases; nucleotides outside the gene matches: 3. CDR3 in DNA: TGTGCCAGCAGCTTAGAGGCGGGAGGGGCCTACGAGCAGTACTTC. Residues: CASSLEAGGAYEQYF.

The rearrangement uses TRBV9 and TRBJ2-7, with D tentatively TRBD2 (5 bases). This CDR3 is built from 15 residues. The germline CDR1 and CDR2 sequences are SGDLS and YYNGEE. V was shortened by 0 bases and J by 0 bases, with 10 bases between the two germline ends. The CDR3 protein is CASSVGWRSSYEQYF. As DNA, the CDR3 is TGTGCCAGCAGCGTAGGTTGGAGGAGCTCCTACGAGCAGTACTTC.

This sequence joins TRBV7-8 and TRBJ2-6; a possible D gene is TRBD1 (5 bases). The germline V and J ends were trimmed by 3 bases and 0 bases, with 15 bases remaining between them. Per the germline V gene, CDR1 is SGHVS and CDR2 is FQNEAQ. The CDR3 covers 18 residues. CDR3 sequence: CASSFRVGAFSGANVLTF. CDR3 sequence (DNA): TGTGCCAGCAGCTTCCGTGTAGGGGCCTTCTCTGGGGCCAACGTCCTGACTTTC.

The chain uses TRBV9 and TRBJ2-1; no firm D call. The CDR3 length is 11 residues. Germline CDR1 and CDR2: SGDLS and YYNGEE. Deletions cut 0 bases from V and 8 bases from J, with 3 bases between. The CDR3, as DNA: TGTGCCAGCAGCGTAGGGCATGAGCAGTTCTTC. Its protein is CASSVGHEQFF.